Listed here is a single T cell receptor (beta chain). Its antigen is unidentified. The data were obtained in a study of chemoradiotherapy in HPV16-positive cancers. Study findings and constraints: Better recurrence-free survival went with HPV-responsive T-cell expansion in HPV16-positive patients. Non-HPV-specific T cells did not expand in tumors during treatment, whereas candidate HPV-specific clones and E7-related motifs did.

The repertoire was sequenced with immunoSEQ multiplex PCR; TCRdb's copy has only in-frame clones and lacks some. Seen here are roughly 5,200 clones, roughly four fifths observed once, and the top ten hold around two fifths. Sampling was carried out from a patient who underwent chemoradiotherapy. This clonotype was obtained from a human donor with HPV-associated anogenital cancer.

The CDR3 here is CASSGKQGEETQYF. The DNA of the CDR3 is TGTGCCAGCAGCGGAAAACAGGGGGAAGAGACCCAGTACTTC. The V call is TRBV5-4, the J call TRBJ2-5; 8 bases map to TRBD1. J gave up 3 bases and V 4 bases, and 5 bases lay outside the gene matches. The CDR3 sequence is 14 residues long. Germline V lookup: CDR1 SGHNT, CDR2 YYREEE (reference sequence).